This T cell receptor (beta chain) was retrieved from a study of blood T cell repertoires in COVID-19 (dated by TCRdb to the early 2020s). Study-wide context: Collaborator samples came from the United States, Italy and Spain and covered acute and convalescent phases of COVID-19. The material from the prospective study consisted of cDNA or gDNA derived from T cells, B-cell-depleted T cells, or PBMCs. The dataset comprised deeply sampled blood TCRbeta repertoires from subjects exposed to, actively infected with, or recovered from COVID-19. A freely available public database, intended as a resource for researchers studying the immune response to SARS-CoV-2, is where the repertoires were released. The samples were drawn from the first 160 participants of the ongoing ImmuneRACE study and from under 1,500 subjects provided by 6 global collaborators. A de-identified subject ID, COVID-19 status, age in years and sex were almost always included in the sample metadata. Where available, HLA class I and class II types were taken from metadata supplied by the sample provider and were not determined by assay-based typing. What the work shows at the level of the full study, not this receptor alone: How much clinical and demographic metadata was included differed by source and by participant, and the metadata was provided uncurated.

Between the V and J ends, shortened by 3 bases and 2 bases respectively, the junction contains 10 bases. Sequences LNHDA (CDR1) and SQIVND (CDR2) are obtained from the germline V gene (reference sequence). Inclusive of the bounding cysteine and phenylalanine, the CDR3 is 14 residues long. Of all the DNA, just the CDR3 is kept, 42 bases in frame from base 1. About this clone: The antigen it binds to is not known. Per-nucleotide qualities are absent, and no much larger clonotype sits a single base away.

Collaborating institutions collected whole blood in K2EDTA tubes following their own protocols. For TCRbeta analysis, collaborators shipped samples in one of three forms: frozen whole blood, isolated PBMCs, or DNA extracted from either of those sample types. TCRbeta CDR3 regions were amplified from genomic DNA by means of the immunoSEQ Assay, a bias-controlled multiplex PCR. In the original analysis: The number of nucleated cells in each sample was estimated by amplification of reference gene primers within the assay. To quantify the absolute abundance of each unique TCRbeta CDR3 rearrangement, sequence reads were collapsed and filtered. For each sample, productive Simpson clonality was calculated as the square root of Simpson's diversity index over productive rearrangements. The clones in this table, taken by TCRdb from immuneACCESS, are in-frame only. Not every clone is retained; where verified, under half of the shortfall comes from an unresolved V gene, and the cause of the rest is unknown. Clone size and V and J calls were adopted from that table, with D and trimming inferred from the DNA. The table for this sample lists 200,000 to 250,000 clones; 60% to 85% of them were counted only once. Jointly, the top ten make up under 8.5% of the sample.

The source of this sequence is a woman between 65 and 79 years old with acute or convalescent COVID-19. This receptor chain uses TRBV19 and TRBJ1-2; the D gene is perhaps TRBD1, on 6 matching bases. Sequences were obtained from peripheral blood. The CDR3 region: CASSMGGPNYGYTF. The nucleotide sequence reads TGTGCCAGTAGTATGGGGGGGCCCAACTATGGCTACACCTTC. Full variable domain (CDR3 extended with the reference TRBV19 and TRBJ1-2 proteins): DGGITQSPKYLFRKEGQNVTLSCEQNLNHDAMYWYRQDPGQGLRLIYYSQIVNDFQKGDIAEGYSVSREKKESFPLTVTSAQKNPTAFYLCASSMGGPNYGYTFGSGTRLTVV.